This TCR beta chain is from a study of CD8 T cells in ankylosing spondylitis. TCRdb re-analysed the 5' RACE reads in MiXCR, keeping a single row per CDR3 protein. The table shows about 150,000 distinct CDR3 sequences, with about 42% occurring only once. General study findings and limits: Disease-associated clones were reportedly significantly overrepresented in matched ankylosing spondylitis synovial fluid.

To note about this clonotype: The antigen is unknown.

Germline CDR1 is SQVTM and CDR2 is ANQGSEA. CDR3 size: 13 residues. V dropped 4 bases and J dropped 0 bases, with 7 bases sitting between them. This chain uses TRBV29-1 with TRBJ1-5; no clear D. This sequence originates from a male donor with ankylosing spondylitis. The sample consisted of synovial fluid, either unsorted or a sorted T cell fraction (not recorded which). For the CDR3, the DNA is TGCAGCGTTGCTCACGCTAGCAATCAGCCCCAGCATTTT. Its translation: CSVAHASNQPQHF.